Listed here are 7 T cell receptor beta chains from one sample, sequenced in a study of Ad26.COV2.S vaccination and SARS-CoV-2 variants. The treatment is: 19 received Ad26.COV2.S at low or high dose, single or two shots; about 5 received placebo; per-sample allocation not given. Sampling occurred on day 63 after the first vaccine or placebo injection. The table came from immunoSEQ multiplex PCR; TCRdb's copy has only in-frame clones and leaves some out. Found here are hundreds of thousands of clones, about 90% of them singletons; the top ten hold around 1.7%. This specimen was peripheral blood, taken in a trial of Ad26.COV2.S vaccine versus placebo. These receptors all come from a person aged 18 to 59 who received the Ad26.COV2.S COVID-19 vaccine or a placebo.

The rearrangement joins TRBV7-9 to TRBJ2-7; D gene uncertain. The V gene's germline CDR1 is SEHNR and CDR2 FQNEAQ (reference sequence). The CDR3 length is 15 residues. Deletions cut 0 bases from V and 0 bases from J, with 9 bases between. This chain's CDR3 is CASSLAGRTSYEQYF. The CDR3 DNA follows: TGTGCCAGCAGCTTAGCAGGACGGACCTCCTACGAGCAGTACTTC.

The rearrangement joins TRBV5-1 to TRBJ2-7; possibly TRBD1 or TRBD2 for D (5 bases each). The CDR3 contains 15 residues. V lost 4 bases and J lost 7, with 21 bases in between. From germline, CDR1 is SGHRS and CDR2 YFSETQ. The CDR3 DNA is TGCGCCAGCAGCCCGTCGGAAAGAACGGGGCGAGAGCAGTACTTC. Translation: CASSPSERTGREQYF. Full variable domain (rest looked up from reference TRBV5-1 and TRBJ2-7): KAGVTQTPRYLIKTRGQQVTLSCSPISGHRSVSWYQQTPGQGLQFLFEYFSETQRNKGNFPGRFSGRQFSNSRSEMNVSTLELGDSALYLCASSPSERTGREQYFGPGTRLTVT.

The chain combines TRBV5-4 with TRBJ2-7; weak D call: TRBD2 (6 bases). Deletions cut 4 bases from V and 3 bases from J, with 11 bases between. There are 13 residues in the CDR3. CDR1 is SGHNT and CDR2 is YYREEE in the germline V gene (reference sequence). DNA for the CDR3: TGTGCCAGCAGCCATACGGGGGACTACGAGCAGTACTTC. It yields the protein CASSHTGDYEQYF.

This chain joins TRBV3-1 (or the pseudogene TRBV3-2) and TRBJ2-5; TRBD2 agrees at 12 bases. Trimming at V came to 4 bases and at J to 1 base, leaving 4 bases not matched to a gene. Germline values: CDR1 LGHDT, CDR2 YNNKEL (reference sequence). This CDR3 spans 16 amino acids. The chain's CDR3 is CASSLGLAGSQETQYF. The CDR3 region has the DNA TGTGCCAGCAGCCTCGGACTAGCGGGATCCCAAGAGACCCAGTACTTC.

This chain uses TRBV3-1 (or the pseudogene TRBV3-2) with TRBJ1-5, with D unclear. Between the trimmed V and J ends, which lost 4 bases and 5 bases, there was a span of 9 bases. The CDR3 runs 13 residues. CDR1 is LGHDT and CDR2 is YNNKEL in the germline V gene (reference sequence). The CDR3 here is CASSPEGYQPQHF. The CDR3 coding sequence is TGTGCCAGCAGCCCAGAGGGTTATCAGCCCCAGCATTTT.

With regard to this clone: This same CDR3 is encoded by further DNA sequences in the sample. J is TRBJ1-2 and V is TRBV30; D is undetermined. Trimming removed 2 bases from V and 0 bases from J, with 4 bases in between. Germline V gives CDR1 GTSNPN, CDR2 SVGIG (reference sequence). This CDR3 has 12 residues. The CDR3 is CAWSTANYGYTF. CDR3 bases: TGTGCCTGGAGTACGGCTAACTATGGCTACACCTTC. Full variable domain (missing parts from reference TRBV30 and TRBJ1-2): SQTIHQWPATLVQPVGSPLSLECTVEGTSNPNLYWYRQAAGRGLQLLFYSVGIGQISSEVPQNLSASRPQDRQFILSSKKLLLSDSGFYLCAWSTANYGYTFGSGTRLTVV.

The V and J genes are TRBV30 and TRBJ2-1; D gene ambiguous. V was clipped by 1 base and J by 10 bases, with 8 bases between them. There are 11 residues in the CDR3. In germline, CDR1 is GTSNPN, CDR2 SVGIG (reference sequence). The CDR3 sequence is CAWSALHEQFF. The CDR3 nucleotides are TGTGCCTGGAGTGCCCTTCACGAGCAGTTCTTC.